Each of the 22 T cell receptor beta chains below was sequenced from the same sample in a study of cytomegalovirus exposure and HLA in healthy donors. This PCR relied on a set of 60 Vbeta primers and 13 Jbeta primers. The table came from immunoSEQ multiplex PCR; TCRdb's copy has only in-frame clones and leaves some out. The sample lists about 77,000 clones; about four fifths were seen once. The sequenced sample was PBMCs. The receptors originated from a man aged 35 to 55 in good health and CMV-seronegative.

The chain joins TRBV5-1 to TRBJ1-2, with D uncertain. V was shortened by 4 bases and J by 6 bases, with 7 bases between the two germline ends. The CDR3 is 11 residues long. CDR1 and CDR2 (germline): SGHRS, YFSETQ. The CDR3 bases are TGCGCCAGCAGCCCAGGTGATGGCTACACCTTC. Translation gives CASSPGDGYTF.

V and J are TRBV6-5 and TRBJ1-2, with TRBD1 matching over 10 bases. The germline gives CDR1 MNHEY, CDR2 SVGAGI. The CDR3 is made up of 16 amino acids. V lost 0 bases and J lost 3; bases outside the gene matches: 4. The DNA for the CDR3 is TGTGCCAGCAGTTACTCGAAGGGACAGGGGTACTATGGCTACACCTTC. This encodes CASSYSKGQGYYGYTF.

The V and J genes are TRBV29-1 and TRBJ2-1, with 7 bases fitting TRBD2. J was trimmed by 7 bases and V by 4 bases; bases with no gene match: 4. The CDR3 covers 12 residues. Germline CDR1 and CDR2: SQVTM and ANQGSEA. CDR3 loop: CSVAASGNEQFF. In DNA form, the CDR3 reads TGCAGCGTTGCGGCTAGCGGTAATGAGCAGTTCTTC.

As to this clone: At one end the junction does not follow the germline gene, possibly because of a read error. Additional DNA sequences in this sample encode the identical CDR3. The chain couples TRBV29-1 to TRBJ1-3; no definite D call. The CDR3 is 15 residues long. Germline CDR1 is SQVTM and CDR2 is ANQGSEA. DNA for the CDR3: TGCAGCGGGCTTAGAGGCGAAATCTCTGGAAACACTATATATTTT. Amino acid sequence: CSGLRGEISGNTIYF. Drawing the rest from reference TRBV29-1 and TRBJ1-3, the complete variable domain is SAVISQKPSRDICQRGTSLTIQCQVDSQVTMMFWYRQQPGQSLTLIATANQGSEATYESGFVIDKFPISRPNLTFSTLTVSNMSPEDSSIYLCSGLRGEISGNTIYFGEGSWLTVV.

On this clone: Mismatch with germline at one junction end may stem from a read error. The CDR3: CASSLDGGPSGEQFF. CDR3 sequence (DNA): TGTGCTAGCAGCTTAGACGGGGGGCCCTCCGGTGAGCAGTTCTTC. The genes are TRBV7-7 and TRBJ2-1; D perhaps matches TRBD2 (7 bases). CDR3 length equals 15 residues. CDR1 and CDR2 from the germline V gene are SSHAT and FNYEAQ (reference sequence).

The CDR3 region is CASSLQGISYEQYF. The CDR3 DNA follows: TGTGCCAGCAGTCTCCAGGGGATCTCCTACGAGCAGTACTTC. V usage is TRBV28 and J usage is TRBJ2-7, with D maybe TRBD1 (6 bases). V lost 5 bases and J lost 0, with 11 bases in between. CDR1 is MDHEN, CDR2 SYDVKM, per germline. This CDR3 comprises 14 residues. The variable domain in full, with the rest retrieved from reference TRBV28 and TRBJ2-7, is DVKVTQSSRYLVKRTGEKVFLECVQDMDHENMFWYRQDPGLGLRLIYFSYDVKMKEKGDIPEGYSVSREKKERFSLILESASTNQTSMYLCASSLQGISYEQYFGPGTRLTVT.

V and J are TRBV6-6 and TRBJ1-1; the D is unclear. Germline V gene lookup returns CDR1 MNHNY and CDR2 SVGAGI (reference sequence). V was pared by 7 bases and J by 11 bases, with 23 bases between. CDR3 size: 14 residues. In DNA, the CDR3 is TGTGCCAGCACTAATTGGAGGGCCTCGCCGAGGGCTTTCTTT. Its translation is CASTNWRASPRAFF.

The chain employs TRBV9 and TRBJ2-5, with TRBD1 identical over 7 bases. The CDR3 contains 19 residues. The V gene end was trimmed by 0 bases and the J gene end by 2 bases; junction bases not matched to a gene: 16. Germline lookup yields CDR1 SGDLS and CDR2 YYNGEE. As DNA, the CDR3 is TGTGCCAGCAGCGTAGCTACGGGACAGAGGGGGAGATTACAAGAGACCCAGTACTTC. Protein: CASSVATGQRGRLQETQYF.

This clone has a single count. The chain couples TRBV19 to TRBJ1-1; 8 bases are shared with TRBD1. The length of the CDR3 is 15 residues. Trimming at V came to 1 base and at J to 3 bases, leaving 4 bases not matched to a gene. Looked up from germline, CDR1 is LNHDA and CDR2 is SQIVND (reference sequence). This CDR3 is CASSIVGTGDTEAFF. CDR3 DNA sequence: TGTGCCAGTAGTATAGTGGGGACAGGTGACACTGAAGCTTTCTTT.

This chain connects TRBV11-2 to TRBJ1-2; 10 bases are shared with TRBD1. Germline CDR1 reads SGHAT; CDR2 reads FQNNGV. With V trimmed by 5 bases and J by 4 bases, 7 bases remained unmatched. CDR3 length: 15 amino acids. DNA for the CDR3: TGTGCCAGCAGCGAGGTGACAGGGGGCGCCTATGGCTACACCTTC. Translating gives CASSEVTGGAYGYTF. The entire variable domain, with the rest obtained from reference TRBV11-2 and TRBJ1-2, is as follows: EAGVAQSPRYKIIEKRQSVAFWCNPISGHATLYWYQQILGQGPKLLIQFQNNGVVDDSQLPKDRFSAERLKGVDSTLKIQPAKLEDSAVYLCASSEVTGGAYGYTFGSGTRLTVV.

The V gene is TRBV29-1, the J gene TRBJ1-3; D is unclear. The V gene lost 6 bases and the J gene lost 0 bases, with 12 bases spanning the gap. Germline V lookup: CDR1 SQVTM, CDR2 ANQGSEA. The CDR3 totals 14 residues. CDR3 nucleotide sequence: TGCAGCGTCGAAAACAGAGCCTCTGGAAACACCATATATTTT. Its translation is CSVENRASGNTIYF.

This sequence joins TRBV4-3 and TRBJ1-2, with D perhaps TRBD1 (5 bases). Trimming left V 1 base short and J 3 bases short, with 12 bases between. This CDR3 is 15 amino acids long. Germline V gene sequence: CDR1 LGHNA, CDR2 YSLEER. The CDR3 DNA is TGCGCCAGCAGCCAAGCAGGGCAGGTTCACTATGGCTACACCTTC. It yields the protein CASSQAGQVHYGYTF.

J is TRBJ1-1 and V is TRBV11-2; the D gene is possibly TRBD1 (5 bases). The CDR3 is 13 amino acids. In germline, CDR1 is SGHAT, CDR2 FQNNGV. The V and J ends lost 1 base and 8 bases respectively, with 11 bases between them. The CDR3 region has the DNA TGTGCCAGCAGCTTAGGGGCGGGGACCGAAGCTTTCTTT. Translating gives CASSLGAGTEAFF. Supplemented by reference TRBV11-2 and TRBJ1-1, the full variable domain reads EAGVAQSPRYKIIEKRQSVAFWCNPISGHATLYWYQQILGQGPKLLIQFQNNGVVDDSQLPKDRFSAERLKGVDSTLKIQPAKLEDSAVYLCASSLGAGTEAFFGQGTRLTVV.

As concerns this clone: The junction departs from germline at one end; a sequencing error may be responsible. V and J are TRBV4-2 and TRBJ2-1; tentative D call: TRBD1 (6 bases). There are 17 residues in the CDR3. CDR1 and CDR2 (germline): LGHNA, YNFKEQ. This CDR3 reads CASSQERQGQFYNGQFF. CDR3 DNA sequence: TGTGCCAGCAGCCAAGAGAGGCAGGGACAATTCTACAATGGGCAGTTCTTC.

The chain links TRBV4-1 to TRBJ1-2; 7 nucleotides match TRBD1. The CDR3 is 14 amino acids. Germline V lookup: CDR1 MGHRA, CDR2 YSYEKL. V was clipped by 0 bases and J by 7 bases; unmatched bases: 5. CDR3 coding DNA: TGCGCCAGCAGCCAAGAAAGGGGGCATATTGGCTACACCTTC. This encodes CASSQERGHIGYTF.

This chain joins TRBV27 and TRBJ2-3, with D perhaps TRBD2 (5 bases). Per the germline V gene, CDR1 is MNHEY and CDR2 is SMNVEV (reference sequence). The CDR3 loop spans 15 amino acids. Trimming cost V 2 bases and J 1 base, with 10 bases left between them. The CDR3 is CASSLRAGRTDTQYF. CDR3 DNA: TGTGCCAGCAGTTTACGGGCGGGCCGCACAGATACGCAGTATTTT.

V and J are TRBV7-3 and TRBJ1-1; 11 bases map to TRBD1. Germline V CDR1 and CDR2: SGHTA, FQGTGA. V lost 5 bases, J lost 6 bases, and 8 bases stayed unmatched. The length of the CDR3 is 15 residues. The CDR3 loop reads CASSPLGQGAAEAFF. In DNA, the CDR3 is TGTGCCAGCAGCCCGCTTGGACAGGGGGCGGCTGAAGCTTTCTTT.

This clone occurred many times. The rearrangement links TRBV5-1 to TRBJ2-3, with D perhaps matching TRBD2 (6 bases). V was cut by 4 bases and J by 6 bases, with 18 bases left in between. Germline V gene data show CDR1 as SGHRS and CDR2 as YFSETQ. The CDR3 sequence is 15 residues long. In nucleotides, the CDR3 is TGCGCCAGCAGCAGCACGTTTACTAGCAGCGATACGCAGTATTTT. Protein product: CASSSTFTSSDTQYF.

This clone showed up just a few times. The CDR3 is CASSAEFQGFEKLFF. CDR3 sequence (DNA): TGTGCCAGTAGTGCCGAGTTCCAGGGGTTTGAAAAACTGTTTTTT. The chain carries TRBV19 and TRBJ1-4; D is perhaps TRBD1 (6 bases). The V end lost 5 bases, the J end lost 7 bases, and 17 bases lay between the germline ends. Germline V gene data show CDR1 as LNHDA and CDR2 as SQIVND (reference sequence). The CDR3 sequence is 15 residues long.

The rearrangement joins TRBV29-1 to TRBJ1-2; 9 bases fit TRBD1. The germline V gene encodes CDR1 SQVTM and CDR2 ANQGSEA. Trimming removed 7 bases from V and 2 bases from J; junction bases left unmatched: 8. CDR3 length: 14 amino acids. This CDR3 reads CSALTGGGNYGYTF. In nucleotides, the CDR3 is TGCAGCGCCCTTACAGGGGGCGGAAACTATGGCTACACCTTC.

The CDR3 bases are TGTGCCAGCAGCTTGCAGGGGGCGTTGGAAAAACTGTTTTTT. Its protein product is CASSLQGALEKLFF. V is TRBV5-4 and J is TRBJ1-4; 8 bases map to TRBD1. The J segment lost 8 bases and the V segment lost 1 base, leaving 4 bases of the junction unmatched. CDR1 SGHNT and CDR2 YYREEE come from the germline V gene (reference sequence). The CDR3 loop spans 14 amino acids.

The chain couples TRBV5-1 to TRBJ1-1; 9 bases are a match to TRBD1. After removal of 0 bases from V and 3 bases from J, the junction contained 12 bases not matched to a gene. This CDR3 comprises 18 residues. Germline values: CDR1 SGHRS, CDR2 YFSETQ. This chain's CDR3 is CASSLERNRGPLYTEAFF. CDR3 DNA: TGCGCCAGCAGCTTGGAACGTAACAGGGGGCCGTTATACACTGAAGCTTTCTTT.